Presented here are 15 T cell receptor beta chains from one specimen sequenced in a study of blood T cell repertoires in COVID-19. TCRdb keeps only in-frame clones here, not all; method: immunoSEQ multiplex PCR. The data show roughly 57,000 clones, around 79% seen once. Sample: peripheral blood. The source is a man between 65 and 85 years old with active or convalescent COVID-19.

V is TRBV29-1 and J is TRBJ2-2, with 9 bases lining up with TRBD2. CDR3 length equals 15 residues. The V segment lost 5 bases and the J segment 3 bases; nucleotides outside the gene matches: 7. The germline V gene has CDR1 SQVTM and CDR2 ANQGSEA. The CDR3 spells CSVLRGGRDTGELFF. The CDR3 DNA reads TGCAGCGTTCTCCGTGGCGGGAGGGACACCGGGGAGCTGTTTTTT.

This clone has only a few counts. The chain carries TRBV28 and TRBJ2-7; 10 bases agree with TRBD1. The length of the CDR3 is 16 residues. The trim removed 4 bases at V and 1 base at J, leaving 7 bases unmatched. CDR1 MDHEN and CDR2 SYDVKM come from the germline V gene. The CDR3 region is CASSSPGQGLSYEQYF. The DNA of the CDR3 is TGTGCCAGCAGTTCGCCGGGACAGGGGCTTTCCTACGAGCAGTACTTC.

This clone came up a few times. The V call is TRBV7-9, the J call TRBJ1-2, with D possibly TRBD1 on 5 matching bases. Germline CDR1 reads SEHNR; CDR2 reads FQNEAQ (reference sequence). This CDR3 contains 14 residues. V lost 1 base, J lost 6 bases, and 12 bases lay in between. This chain's CDR3 is CASSLDFGGDGYTF. The CDR3 DNA reads as TGTGCCAGCAGCTTAGATTTTGGAGGGGATGGCTACACCTTC. The full variable domain, in which reference TRBV7-9 and TRBJ1-2 provide the parts outside the CDR3, is DTGVSQNPRHKITKRGQNVTFRCDPISEHNRLYWYRQTLGQGPEFLTYFQNEAQLEKSRLLSDRFSAERPKGSFSTLEIQRTEQGDSAMYLCASSLDFGGDGYTFGSGTRLTVV.

The J gene is TRBJ1-2, the V gene TRBV4-1; D is perhaps TRBD1 (6 bases). With 1 base removed from V and 3 bases from J, the gap between germline ends came to 12 bases. The CDR3 contains 15 residues. CDR1 and CDR2 (germline): MGHRA, YSYEKL. In DNA form, the CDR3 reads TGCGCCAGCAGCCAAGGGACAGCGGCAGACTATGGCTACACCTTC. Translating gives CASSQGTAADYGYTF.

This chain uses TRBV11-2 with TRBJ2-5; 7 positions match TRBD1. The CDR3 has 15 residues. V dropped 5 bases and J dropped 1; count of bases not matched to a gene: 7. The germline V gene encodes CDR1 SGHAT and CDR2 FQNNGV. For the CDR3, the DNA is TGTGCCAGCAGCCCAACACGACAGGGCCAAGAGACCCAGTACTTC. It yields the protein CASSPTRQGQETQYF.

The chain joins TRBV19 to TRBJ1-1; D is unclear. V dropped 5 bases and J dropped 0 bases, with 10 bases sitting between them. The CDR3 extends over 14 amino acids. Germline loops: CDR1 LNHDA, CDR2 SQIVND (reference sequence). CDR3 bases: TGTGCCAGTAGTCACAGATACATGAACACTGAAGCTTTCTTT. Translated: CASSHRYMNTEAFF.

The chain employs TRBV3-1 (or the pseudogene TRBV3-2) and TRBJ2-3; 7 positions match TRBD1. V dropped 5 bases and J dropped 5; count of bases not matched to a gene: 4. CDR1 is LGHDT, CDR2 YNNKEL, per germline (reference sequence). The CDR3 is 13 amino acids. The CDR3 region has the DNA TGTGCCAGCAGCGTCACAGGGGAAGATACGCAGTATTTT. Its translation is CASSVTGEDTQYF.

This clone was counted a single time. The J gene is TRBJ2-5, the V gene TRBV7-2; 7 nucleotides line up with TRBD2. The V segment lost 5 bases and the J segment 4 bases; nucleotides outside the gene matches: 7. Germline V gene data show CDR1 as SGHTA and CDR2 as FQGNSA. The length of the CDR3 is 14 residues. CDR3 in amino acids: CASSPQGGRETQYF. The DNA for the CDR3 is TGTGCCAGCAGCCCTCAGGGAGGGCGAGAGACCCAGTACTTC.

The V call is TRBV3-1 (or the pseudogene TRBV3-2), the J call TRBJ1-5, with TRBD1 matching 7 bases. Germline CDR1 LGHDT, CDR2 YNNKEL (reference sequence). With V trimmed by 1 base and J by 5 bases, 5 bases remained unmatched. The CDR3 totals 15 residues. The CDR3 is CASSQATGTHQPQHF. CDR3 sequence (DNA): TGTGCCAGCAGCCAAGCGACAGGGACCCATCAGCCCCAGCATTTT.

The gene calls are TRBV2 and TRBJ2-7, with D hard to call. The CDR3 extends over 12 amino acids. Trimming took off 6 bases at V and 6 bases at J, with 12 bases between the two ends. CDR1 is SNHLY and CDR2 is FYNNEI in the germline V gene. The CDR3 spells CASRSVVGEQYF. In nucleotides, the CDR3 is TGTGCCAGCAGGTCGGTGGTCGGCGAGCAGTACTTC.

V gene TRBV2 combines with J gene TRBJ1-2; D unclear. Germline CDR1 is SNHLY and CDR2 is FYNNEI. This CDR3 comprises 13 residues. Trimming shortened V by 3 bases and J by 3 bases, and 8 bases separated the two germline ends. CDR3 in DNA: TGTGCCAGCAGTGACGGCGGGGACTATGGCTACACCTTC. Protein product: CASSDGGDYGYTF.

Here the CDR3 reads CASSQDGTGSYTF. CDR3 DNA sequence: TGTGCCAGCAGCCAAGACGGGACAGGGAGTTACACCTTC. The chain combines TRBV3-1 (or the pseudogene TRBV3-2) with TRBJ1-2, with 9 nucleotides matching TRBD1. With V trimmed by 0 bases and J by 11 bases, 4 bases remained unmatched. The CDR3 sequence is 13 residues long. Germline lookup yields CDR1 LGHDT and CDR2 YNNKEL (reference sequence).

The chain combines TRBV5-6 with TRBJ2-7; a weak D match, TRBD1 (5 bases). V lost 1 base, J lost 12 bases, and 23 bases lay in between. From germline, CDR1 is SGHDT and CDR2 YYEEEE. CDR3 length: 15 residues. The CDR3 loop reads CASSLSGRLLYDGYF. The CDR3 DNA reads TGTGCCAGCAGCTTGTCAGGGCGACTTCTCTACGATGGGTACTTC. The complete variable domain, with remaining parts taken from reference TRBV5-6 and TRBJ2-7, reads DAGVTQSPTHLIKTRGQQVTLRCSPKSGHDTVSWYQQALGQGPQFIFQYYEEEERQRGNFPDRFSGHQFPNYSSELNVNALLLGDSALYLCASSLSGRLLYDGYFGPGTRLTVT.

The chain links TRBV2 to TRBJ2-4; no definite D call. V gave up 1 base and J gave up 0 bases, with 7 bases separating them. This CDR3 has 15 residues. From germline, CDR1 is SNHLY and CDR2 FYNNEI. This chain's CDR3 is CASSEGQVAKNIQYF. The CDR3, as DNA: TGTGCCAGCAGTGAAGGGCAGGTAGCCAAAAACATTCAGTACTTC.

This rearrangement joins TRBV25-1 to TRBJ1-2; D is perhaps TRBD1 (6 bases). This CDR3 is built from 14 residues. Germline assignment: CDR1 MGHDK and CDR2 SYGVNS. The V and J ends lost 5 bases and 3 bases respectively, with 13 bases between them. CDR3 coding DNA: TGTGCCAGCAGTATGGGGGCGGGGGACTATGGCTACACCTTC. It codes for CASSMGAGDYGYTF.